This T cell receptor (beta chain) was obtained from a study of blood T cell repertoires in COVID-19. In the study overall: Italy, Spain and the United States were the sources of the convalescent and acute COVID-19 samples. The cDNA or gDNA used as material had been derived from T cells, B-cell-depleted T cells, or PBMCs.

TCRdb keeps only in-frame clones here, not all; method: immunoSEQ multiplex PCR. The profile shows 95,000 to 150,000 clones, around nine tenths of them singletons. This CDR3 contains 14 residues. V was clipped by 2 bases and J by 5 bases, with 9 bases between them. CDR1 is MNHNS and CDR2 is SASEGT in the germline V gene. Sequencing input: peripheral blood. This chain joins TRBV6-1 and TRBJ1-4, with a possible D match to TRBD1 (6 bases). The sequence was collected from a woman of 80 years or more with acute or convalescent COVID-19. CDR3 DNA: TGTGCCAGCAGTGAAAGGGGGGGGAATGAAAAACTGTTTTTT. This gives the protein CASSERGGNEKLFF.